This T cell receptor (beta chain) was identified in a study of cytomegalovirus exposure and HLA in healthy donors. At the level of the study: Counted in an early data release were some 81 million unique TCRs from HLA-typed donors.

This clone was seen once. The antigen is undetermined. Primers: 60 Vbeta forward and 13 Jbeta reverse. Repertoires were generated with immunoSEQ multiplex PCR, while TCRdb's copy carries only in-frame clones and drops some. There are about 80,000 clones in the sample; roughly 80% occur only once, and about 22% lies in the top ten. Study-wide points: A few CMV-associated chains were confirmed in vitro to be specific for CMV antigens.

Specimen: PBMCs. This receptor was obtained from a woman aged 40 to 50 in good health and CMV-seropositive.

Here the CDR3 reads CASSSPLGTGKGYTF. DNA of the CDR3: TGTGCCAGCAGCTCCCCTTTAGGGACAGGGAAAGGCTACACCTTC. This rearrangement joins TRBV5-4 to TRBJ1-2; 9 bases match TRBD1. The length of the CDR3 is 15 residues. Per germline, CDR1 SGHNT and CDR2 YYREEE (reference sequence). The V gene end was trimmed by 3 bases and the J gene end by 8 bases; junction bases not matched to a gene: 11.